A single TCR beta chain is shown here with its context. What it binds is unknown. The data belong to a study of response to subunit inactivated influenza vaccine. From the RT-PCR reads, TCRdb called clonotypes with MiXCR, one entry per CDR3 protein. Among over 150,000 distinct CDR3 sequences, about 10% were seen once, and the ten largest hold 35% to 40%. Germline V gives CDR1 KGHDR, CDR2 SFDVKD. V gave up 3 bases and J gave up 4 bases; unmatched junction bases: 11. CDR3 length: 17 amino acids. Whole-study results and caveats: It was suggested by the authors that few new T cells are recruited by each seasonal influenza vaccination.

This chain links TRBV24-1 with TRBJ2-5; 9 positions agree with TRBD1. The sample was CD8+ T cells sorted from PBMCs, taken 23 months after vaccination. The TCR comes from a man aged 50-75 years who received an inactivated influenza vaccine. The CDR3 protein is CATSDRGGQGDGETQYF. In DNA, the CDR3 is TGTGCCACCAGTGATAGAGGGGGACAGGGAGATGGAGAGACCCAGTACTTC.